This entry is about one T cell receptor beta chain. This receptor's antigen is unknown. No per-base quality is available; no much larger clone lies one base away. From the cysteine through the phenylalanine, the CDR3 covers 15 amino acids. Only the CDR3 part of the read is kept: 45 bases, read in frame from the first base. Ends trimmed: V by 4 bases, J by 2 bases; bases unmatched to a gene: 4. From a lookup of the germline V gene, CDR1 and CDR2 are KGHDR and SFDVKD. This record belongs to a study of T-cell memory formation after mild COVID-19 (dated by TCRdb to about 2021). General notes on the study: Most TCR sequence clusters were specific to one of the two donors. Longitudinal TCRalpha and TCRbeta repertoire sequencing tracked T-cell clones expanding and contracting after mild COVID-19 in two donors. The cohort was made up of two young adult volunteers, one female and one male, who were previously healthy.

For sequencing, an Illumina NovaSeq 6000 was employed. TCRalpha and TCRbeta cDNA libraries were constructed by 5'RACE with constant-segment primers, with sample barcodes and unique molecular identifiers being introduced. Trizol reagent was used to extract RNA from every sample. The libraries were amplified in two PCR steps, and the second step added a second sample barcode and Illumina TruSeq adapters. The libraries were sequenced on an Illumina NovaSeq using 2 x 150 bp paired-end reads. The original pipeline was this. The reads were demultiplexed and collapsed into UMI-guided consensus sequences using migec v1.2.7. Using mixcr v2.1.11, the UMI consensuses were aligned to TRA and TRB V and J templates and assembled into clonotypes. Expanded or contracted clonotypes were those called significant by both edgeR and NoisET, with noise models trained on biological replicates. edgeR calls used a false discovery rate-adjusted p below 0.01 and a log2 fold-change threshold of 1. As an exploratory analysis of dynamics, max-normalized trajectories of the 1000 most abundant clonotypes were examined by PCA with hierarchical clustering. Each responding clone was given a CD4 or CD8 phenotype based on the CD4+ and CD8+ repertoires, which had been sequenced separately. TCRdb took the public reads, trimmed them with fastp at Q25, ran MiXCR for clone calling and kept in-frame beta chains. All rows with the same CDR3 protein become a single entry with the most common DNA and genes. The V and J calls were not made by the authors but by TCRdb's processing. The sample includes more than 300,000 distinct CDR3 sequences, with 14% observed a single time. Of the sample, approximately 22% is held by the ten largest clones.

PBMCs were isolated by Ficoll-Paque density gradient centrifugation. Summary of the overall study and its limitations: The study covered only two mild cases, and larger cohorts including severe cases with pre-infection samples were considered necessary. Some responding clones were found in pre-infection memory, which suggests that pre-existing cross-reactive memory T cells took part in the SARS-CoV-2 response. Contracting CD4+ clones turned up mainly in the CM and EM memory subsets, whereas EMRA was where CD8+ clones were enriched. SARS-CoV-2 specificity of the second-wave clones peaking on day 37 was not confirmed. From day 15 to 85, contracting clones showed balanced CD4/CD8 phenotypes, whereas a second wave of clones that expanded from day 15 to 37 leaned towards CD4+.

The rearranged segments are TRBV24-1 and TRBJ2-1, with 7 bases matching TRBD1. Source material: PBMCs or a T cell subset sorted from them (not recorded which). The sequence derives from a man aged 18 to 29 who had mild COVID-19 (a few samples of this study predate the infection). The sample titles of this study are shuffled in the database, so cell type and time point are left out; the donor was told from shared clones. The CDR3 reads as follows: CATSETGAPYNEQFF. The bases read TGTGCCACCAGTGAAACAGGGGCCCCCTACAATGAGCAGTTCTTC.